These 28 T cell receptor beta chains share one sample of origin, sequenced in a study of T cell responses to AZD1222 COVID-19 vaccine (dated by TCRdb to the early 2020s). Per the publication, the time point label means: baseline before first vaccination. The library was prepared using the immunoSEQ multiplex PCR assay. TCRdb provides this immuneACCESS table in a form limited to in-frame rearrangements. Some clones are lacking; in checked studies, under half of them reflect an unresolved V gene, and why the rest are absent is not known. The sample profile shows around 180,000 clones; 90% of them were found once. The ten most abundant clones make up approximately 3% of the sample. Here the sequenced sample was peripheral blood, taken on day 0 of AZD1222 vaccination. The source is an adult in good health.

The rearrangement joins TRBV11-2 to TRBJ1-6; the D gene is possibly TRBD1 (6 bases). The ends were cut back, 2 bases at V and 13 bases at J, with 6 bases in the middle. The CDR3 covers 11 residues. CDR1 and CDR2 (germline): SGHAT, FQNNGV. The CDR3 bases are TGTGCCAGCAGCTTACAGGGGCCCCTCCACTTT. This codes for CASSLQGPLHF.

The chain uses TRBV6-5 and TRBJ2-3; either TRBD1 or TRBD2 may supply D (5 bases each). Germline V CDR1 and CDR2: MNHEY, SVGAGI. The CDR3 is 14 residues long. Trimming left V 2 bases short and J 0 bases short, with 6 bases between. CDR3 sequence reads: CASSYGGSTDTQYF. The DNA of the CDR3 is TGTGCCAGCAGTTACGGGGGAAGCACAGATACGCAGTATTTT.

The chain joins TRBV7-9 to TRBJ1-1; 8 positions match TRBD1. Looked up from germline, CDR1 is SEHNR and CDR2 is FQNEAQ (reference sequence). CDR3 length equals 14 residues. The ends lost 5 bases at V and 5 bases at J; junction bases unmatched: 7. The CDR3 sequence is CASSPGQGKTEAFF. CDR3 in DNA: TGTGCCAGCAGCCCCGGACAGGGAAAAACTGAAGCTTTCTTT.

DNA for the CDR3: TGTGCCAGCAGCGTCTCGGGGGGAACTGAAGCTTTCTTT. It specifies CASSVSGGTEAFF. The V call is TRBV9, the J call TRBJ1-1, with TRBD1 as a possible D gene (5 bases). Trimming removed 2 bases from V and 5 bases from J, with 10 bases in between. The CDR3 length is 13 residues. CDR1 is SGDLS, CDR2 YYNGEE, per germline.

The genes are TRBV30 and TRBJ2-5; 8 positions agree with TRBD1. Germline CDR1 GTSNPN, CDR2 SVGIG (reference sequence). With V trimmed by 6 bases and J by 5 bases, 5 bases remained unmatched. The length of the CDR3 is 12 residues. The CDR3 reads CACSGGWETQYF. CDR3 nucleotide sequence: TGTGCCTGTTCAGGGGGCTGGGAGACCCAGTACTTC.

This clone was recorded once. V gene TRBV5-1 combines with J gene TRBJ1-4; a possible D gene is TRBD1 (6 bases). Trimming pared 4 bases from V and 4 bases from J, leaving 14 bases between. The germline gives CDR1 SGHRS, CDR2 YFSETQ. The length of the CDR3 is 15 residues. The CDR3 protein is CASSDHRAVNEKLFF. CDR3 DNA sequence: TGCGCCAGCAGCGATCACAGGGCGGTTAATGAAAAACTGTTTTTT. The variable domain in full, completed from reference TRBV5-1 and TRBJ1-4, reads KAGVTQTPRYLIKTRGQQVTLSCSPISGHRSVSWYQQTPGQGLQFLFEYFSETQRNKGNFPGRFSGRQFSNSRSEMNVSTLELGDSALYLCASSDHRAVNEKLFFGSGTQLSVL.

In DNA form, the CDR3 reads TGTGCCAGCAGCGGCGGGACAGACTTATTAGCCAAAAACATTCAGTACTTC. Translation gives CASSGGTDLLAKNIQYF. The rearrangement links TRBV5-4 to TRBJ2-4, with a possible D match to TRBD1 (7 bases). Trimming took off 4 bases at V and 0 bases at J, with 17 bases between the two ends. This CDR3 is 17 amino acids long. The germline CDR1 and CDR2 sequences are SGHNT and YYREEE (reference sequence).

This chain uses TRBV6-2 or TRBV6-3 with TRBJ1-1; D is uncertain. The CDR3 contains 13 residues. The V and J ends lost 4 bases and 1 base respectively, with 7 bases between them. Germline values: CDR1 MNHEY, CDR2 SVGEGT. The CDR3 sequence is CASSLIGNTEAFF. For the CDR3, the DNA is TGTGCCAGCAGTTTAATTGGGAACACTGAAGCTTTCTTT.

V and J are TRBV29-1 and TRBJ2-7; D is ambiguous. The germline V gene encodes CDR1 SQVTM and CDR2 ANQGSEA. Trimming left V 4 bases short and J 4 bases short, with 8 bases between. This CDR3 spans 11 amino acids. Here the CDR3 reads CSVGVAYEQYF. The CDR3 bases are TGCAGCGTTGGGGTTGCGTACGAGCAGTACTTC.

This chain joins TRBV11-1 and TRBJ2-7; no firm D call. The length of the CDR3 is 11 residues. Deletions cut 3 bases from V and 6 bases from J, with 6 bases between. From germline, CDR1 is SGHAT and CDR2 FQDESV (reference sequence). CDR3 coding DNA: TGTGCCAGCAGCTTGGAGAGCGAGCAGTACTTC. Its protein product is CASSLESEQYF.

This sequence joins TRBV7-6 and TRBJ1-4, with a weak D call TRBD1 (5 bases). The V gene lost 4 bases and the J gene lost 5 bases, with 20 bases spanning the gap. The CDR3 totals 17 residues. Germline V gives CDR1 SGHVS, CDR2 FNYEAQ. CDR3 bases: TGTGCCAGCAGCTCGGAACCCCCGGGGCCCCTAAATGAAAAACTGTTTTTT. Amino acids: CASSSEPPGPLNEKLFF. Full variable domain (rest looked up from reference TRBV7-6 and TRBJ1-4): GAGVSQSPRYKVTKRGQDVALRCDPISGHVSLYWYRQALGQGPEFLTYFNYEAQQDKSGLPNDRFSAERPEGSISTLTIQRTEQRDSAMYRCASSSEPPGPLNEKLFFGSGTQLSVL.

This chain links TRBV7-2 with TRBJ1-4; D unclear. Germline CDR1 SGHTA, CDR2 FQGNSA. The CDR3 loop spans 17 amino acids. V lost 5 bases, J lost 1 base, and 17 bases lay in between. CDR3 in amino acids: CASSQLASFKTNEKLFF. The CDR3 bases are TGTGCCAGCAGCCAACTTGCGAGTTTTAAAACTAATGAAAAACTGTTTTTT. Full variable domain (missing parts from reference TRBV7-2 and TRBJ1-4): GAGVSQSPSNKVTEKGKDVELRCDPISGHTALYWYRQSLGQGLEFLIYFQGNSAPDKSGLPSDRFSAERTGGSVSTLTIQRTQQEDSAVYLCASSQLASFKTNEKLFFGSGTQLSVL.

V usage is TRBV25-1 and J usage is TRBJ2-2; tentatively, D is TRBD2 (6 bases). Germline V gene sequence: CDR1 MGHDK, CDR2 SYGVNS. This CDR3 region has 15 residues. Trimming left V 5 bases short and J 7 bases short, with 17 bases between. The CDR3 nucleotides are TGTGCCAGCAGTCGGCAGGGAGGAGGCTTCGGGGAGCTGTTTTTT. It yields the protein CASSRQGGGFGELFF.

CDR3 bases: TGTGCCAGCAGTGGGCAGCTGAACACCGGGGAGCTGTTTTTT. This translates into CASSGQLNTGELFF. The V call is TRBV25-1, the J call TRBJ2-2, with D unresolved. The CDR3 spans 14 residues. Germline V gene data show CDR1 as MGHDK and CDR2 as SYGVNS. With 4 bases removed from V and 1 base from J, the gap between germline ends came to 7 bases.

The rearrangement uses TRBV5-6 and TRBJ1-5; D may be TRBD1 (5 bases). The V end was cut by 1 base, the J end by 3 bases, with 11 bases between. Per the germline V gene, CDR1 is SGHDT and CDR2 is YYEEEE. This CDR3 contains 15 residues. The CDR3 spells CASSLSGAPNQPQHF. CDR3 coding DNA: TGTGCCAGCAGCTTGTCTGGGGCCCCCAATCAGCCCCAGCATTTT.

This clone was counted once. V usage is TRBV9 and J usage is TRBJ1-3; D is unclear. The CDR3 extends over 18 amino acids. V was shortened by 0 bases and J by 2 bases, with 18 bases between the two germline ends. CDR1 is SGDLS and CDR2 is YYNGEE in the germline V gene. The CDR3 loop is CASSVDIAPSIPGNTIYF. In DNA form, the CDR3 reads TGTGCCAGCAGCGTAGACATCGCCCCAAGTATCCCTGGAAACACCATATATTTT.

This clone was recorded once. The V gene is TRBV12-3 or TRBV12-4, the J gene TRBJ2-7; the D is unclear. V was trimmed by 8 bases and J by 6 bases, leaving 11 bases between them. The CDR3 runs to 11 residues. Here the CDR3 DNA reads TGTGCCAGCGGACGGAGCCTCGAGCAGTACTTC. It codes for CASGRSLEQYF.

The chain has TRBV19 and TRBJ2-2, with 7 bases matching TRBD2. V shed 7 bases, J shed 6 bases, and the junction held 5 bases outside the gene matches. This CDR3 spans 13 amino acids. The germline gives CDR1 LNHDA, CDR2 SQIVND (reference sequence). The CDR3 coding sequence is TGTGCCAGTACCACCGCGGGGGCCGGGGAGCTGTTTTTT. Its translation: CASTTAGAGELFF. Looking up the rest from reference TRBV19 and TRBJ2-2 gives the full variable domain: DGGITQSPKYLFRKEGQNVTLSCEQNLNHDAMYWYRQDPGQGLRLIYYSQIVNDFQKGDIAEGYSVSREKKESFPLTVTSAQKNPTAFYLCASTTAGAGELFFGEGSRLTVL.

The chain uses TRBV29-1 and TRBJ2-7; D ambiguous. V dropped 4 bases and J dropped 5 bases, with 12 bases sitting between them. CDR3 size: 12 residues. The germline gives CDR1 SQVTM, CDR2 ANQGSEA. The CDR3 sequence: CSVASPWDEQYF. CDR3 DNA: TGCAGCGTTGCCTCTCCATGGGACGAGCAGTACTTC.

V is TRBV24-1 and J is TRBJ2-1; 8 nucleotides line up with TRBD1. With 4 bases clipped from V and 15 bases from J, the junction kept 7 bases outside the gene matches. CDR3 length equals 12 residues. The germline V gene has CDR1 KGHDR and CDR2 SFDVKD. The CDR3 spells CATSDTTGDRFF. The CDR3 DNA follows: TGTGCCACCAGTGACACGACAGGGGATCGGTTCTTC.

The chain joins TRBV7-2 to TRBJ1-6; no definite D call. In germline, CDR1 is SGHTA, CDR2 FQGNSA. The CDR3 totals 16 residues. V gave up 5 bases and J gave up 7 bases, with 18 bases separating them. CDR3 nucleotides: TGTGCCAGCAGCCAAAAAGTCGGGGAAGCAAATTCACCCCTCCACTTT. Translating it yields CASSQKVGEANSPLHF.

The chain recombines TRBV6-1 with TRBJ1-2, with TRBD1 as a possible D gene (6 bases). Germline V gives CDR1 MNHNS, CDR2 SASEGT. CDR3 length equals 14 residues. The V end was cut by 1 base, the J end by 3 bases, with 9 bases between. CDR3 sequence reads: CASSEGDTYYGYTF. The CDR3 DNA reads as TGTGCCAGCAGTGAAGGGGACACCTACTATGGCTACACCTTC.

This clone was seen a single time. V is TRBV2 and J is TRBJ1-5; D is unresolved. CDR1 is SNHLY, CDR2 FYNNEI, per germline. The CDR3 loop spans 13 amino acids. Trimming took 4 bases from V and 5 from J, leaving 9 bases between them. The CDR3 region is CASSAGQYQPQHF. The CDR3 DNA is TGTGCCAGCAGTGCCGGTCAGTATCAGCCCCAGCATTTT.

V gene TRBV3-1 (or the pseudogene TRBV3-2) combines with J gene TRBJ2-7; D gene ambiguous. The length of the CDR3 is 13 residues. The V gene's germline CDR1 is LGHDT and CDR2 YNNKEL (reference sequence). Trimming removed 3 bases from V and 6 bases from J, with 12 bases in between. The CDR3 reads CASSQLATPEQYF. The CDR3 DNA sequence: TGTGCCAGCAGCCAGCTGGCCACACCCGAGCAGTACTTC.

The V call is TRBV12-3 or TRBV12-4, the J call TRBJ1-5; D is unresolved. The CDR3 extends over 13 amino acids. Trimming shortened V by 2 bases and J by 9 bases, and 11 bases separated the two germline ends. CDR3 in DNA: TGTGCCAGCAGTTTAACGCAGGTAGGGCCCCAGCATTTT. Amino acids: CASSLTQVGPQHF.

CDR3 loop: CATSDLEVQFF. In nucleotides, the CDR3 is TGTGCCACCAGTGATCTTGAGGTGCAGTTCTTC. V and J are TRBV24-1 and TRBJ2-1; unclear D gene. Germline assignment: CDR1 KGHDR and CDR2 SFDVKD. The V and J ends lost 3 bases and 12 bases respectively, with 8 bases between them. The CDR3 consists of 11 residues.

This clone was counted only a few times. The CDR3, as DNA: TGTGCCAGCAGTTTGTCCGCCTACGAGCAGTACTTC. Its translation: CASSLSAYEQYF. V is TRBV6-5 and J is TRBJ2-7, with no clear D. The germline V gene encodes CDR1 MNHEY and CDR2 SVGAGI. The CDR3 extends over 12 amino acids. V lost 4 bases to trimming and J lost 2 bases, with 6 bases between them.

This chain connects TRBV6-5 to TRBJ2-3; the D is unclear. V was cut by 8 bases and J by 2 bases, with 14 bases left in between. CDR3 length equals 14 residues. Germline V gene lookup returns CDR1 MNHEY and CDR2 SVGAGI. The DNA for the CDR3 is TGTGCCAGCTCAGAAGGACCACACACAGATACGCAGTATTTT. It yields the protein CASSEGPHTDTQYF.